These 25 T cell receptor beta chains share one sample of origin, sequenced in a study of blood T cell repertoires in COVID-19. The protocol was immunoSEQ multiplex PCR, while the TCRdb copy is restricted to in-frame clones and leaves out a portion. This table holds about 110,000 clones, roughly 80% found once. Material for sequencing was peripheral blood. The receptors were sampled from a human donor in a cohort sampled during active or convalescent COVID-19.

In this sample, this clone turned up a few times. The genes are TRBV19 and TRBJ2-1, with a weak D call TRBD1 (6 bases). Germline V gene data show CDR1 as LNHDA and CDR2 as SQIVND (reference sequence). This CDR3 contains 16 residues. Trimming removed 5 bases from V and 0 bases from J, with 14 bases in between. The CDR3 here is CASSSEQGSSYNEQFF. The CDR3 DNA reads as TGTGCCAGTAGTTCAGAACAGGGAAGCTCCTACAATGAGCAGTTCTTC.

This chain links TRBV4-1 with TRBJ2-7; 9 positions match TRBD2. CDR1 is MGHRA and CDR2 is YSYEKL in the germline V gene. This CDR3 comprises 15 residues. The V and J ends lost 4 bases and 7 bases, in that order; junction bases with no gene match: 11. CDR3 DNA: TGCGCCAGCAGCCGGTTAGCGGGAGACATTAGAGAGCAGTACTTC. Translation gives CASSRLAGDIREQYF.

This clone was counted between two and nine times. The chain links TRBV28 to TRBJ1-1; D may be TRBD1 (6 bases). The CDR3 totals 15 residues. With 5 bases removed from V and 0 bases from J, the gap between germline ends came to 13 bases. Germline-derived CDR1 and CDR2 are MDHEN and SYDVKM. In nucleotides, the CDR3 is TGTGCCAGCAGTCCGCGGGGGCGAATGAACACTGAAGCTTTCTTT. Encoded protein: CASSPRGRMNTEAFF.

The chain links TRBV6-5 to TRBJ1-2, with TRBD1 matching 8 bases. The CDR3 runs to 13 residues. V gave up 5 bases and J gave up 2 bases; unmatched junction bases: 1. The V gene's germline CDR1 is MNHEY and CDR2 SVGAGI. The CDR3 spells CASSRQGNYGYTF. CDR3 coding DNA: TGTGCCAGCAGTCGACAGGGGAACTATGGCTACACCTTC.

The rearrangement joins TRBV30 to TRBJ1-6, with TRBD1 matching over 7 bases. V trimming: 1 base; J trimming: 4 bases; junction bases outside the gene matches: 4. CDR3 length: 15 residues. Germline V gives CDR1 GTSNPN, CDR2 SVGIG (reference sequence). The chain's CDR3 is CAWSAGGTYNSPLHF. The CDR3 DNA is TGTGCCTGGAGTGCAGGGGGTACTTATAATTCACCCCTCCACTTT.

This chain uses TRBV28 with TRBJ2-4; 12 bases align to TRBD2. CDR3 size: 17 residues. V shed 6 bases, J shed 0 bases, and the junction held 6 bases outside the gene matches. Germline V gives CDR1 MDHEN, CDR2 SYDVKM. The CDR3 coding sequence is TGTGCCAGCAGCTGGACTAGCGGGACCTTAGCCAAAAACATTCAGTACTTC. This translates into CASSWTSGTLAKNIQYF.

A single count supports this clone. The rearrangement links TRBV28 to TRBJ1-4, with D tentatively TRBD1 (6 bases). V dropped 6 bases and J dropped 5 bases, with 16 bases sitting between them. Per germline, CDR1 MDHEN and CDR2 SYDVKM. This CDR3 comprises 15 residues. The CDR3 protein is CASSRGPGQNEKLFF. DNA of the CDR3: TGTGCCAGCAGCCGCGGCCCGGGACAAAATGAAAAACTGTTTTTT.

The chain couples TRBV14 to TRBJ1-1; possible D gene TRBD1, 6 bases. CDR3 size: 14 residues. Trimming took 4 bases from V and 4 from J, leaving 13 bases between them. CDR1 SGHDN and CDR2 FVKESK come from the germline V gene. In DNA form, the CDR3 reads TGTGCCAGCAGCCCGTCAAGAGGGGGCACTGAAGCTTTCTTT. Translating it yields CASSPSRGGTEAFF.

This clone came up a few times. J is TRBJ1-5 and V is TRBV7-6, with 7 nucleotides matching TRBD1. Germline V gene lookup returns CDR1 SGHVS and CDR2 FNYEAQ. V dropped 5 bases and J dropped 3; count of bases not matched to a gene: 7. This CDR3 region has 15 residues. The CDR3 nucleotides read TGTGCCAGCAGCCTCGGACAGGAGTCCAATCAGCCCCAGCATTTT. Protein sequence: CASSLGQESNQPQHF.

The rearrangement links TRBV18 to TRBJ1-2, with unresolved D. CDR3 length: 13 amino acids. V was shortened by 3 bases and J by 8 bases, with 13 bases between the two germline ends. Germline CDR1 KGHSH, CDR2 LQKENI. CDR3 region: CASSPTGEPGYTF. CDR3 nucleotides: TGTGCCAGCTCACCTACCGGGGAACCCGGCTACACCTTC.

V usage is TRBV28 and J usage is TRBJ2-7, with a possible D match to TRBD2 (7 bases). The germline V and J ends were trimmed by 8 bases and 5 bases, with 19 bases remaining between them. The CDR3 covers 14 residues. CDR1 MDHEN and CDR2 SYDVKM come from the germline V gene. The CDR3 protein is CASAGGPLFHEQYF. The CDR3 nucleotides read TGTGCCAGCGCCGGGGGGCCTTTATTCCACGAGCAGTACTTC.

This rearrangement joins TRBV12-5 to TRBJ2-1; 12 bases agree with TRBD2. Unmatched junction bases numbered 16, after V lost 6 bases and J lost 7 bases. Germline CDR1 and CDR2: LGHNT and FRNRAP. CDR3 size: 18 residues. This CDR3 is CASGQGQGRTSGANEQFF. CDR3 DNA: TGTGCTAGTGGACAAGGACAGGGGAGGACTAGCGGGGCTAATGAGCAGTTCTTC.

CDR3 DNA sequence: TGTGCCAGCATGTTGGGAGTCGGGTCCTACAATGAGCAGTTCTTC. It specifies CASMLGVGSYNEQFF. J is TRBJ2-1 and V is TRBV7-9; tentative D call: TRBD2 (5 bases). The CDR3 sequence is 15 residues long. Germline V lookup: CDR1 SEHNR, CDR2 FQNEAQ (reference sequence). V shed 7 bases and J shed 1 base, with 14 bases lying between them.

V usage is TRBV4-3 and J usage is TRBJ1-5, with D possibly TRBD1 on 6 matching bases. With 1 base removed from V and 4 bases from J, the gap between germline ends came to 11 bases. Germline V gene sequence: CDR1 LGHNA, CDR2 YSLEER. CDR3 length: 15 residues. As DNA, the CDR3 is TGCGCCAGCAGCCAAGGAACAGGGCTAAATCAGCCCCAGCATTTT. It codes for CASSQGTGLNQPQHF.

In regard to this clone: Its ends do not fully match the called genes, so a read error is possible. The rearrangement joins TRBV4-3 to TRBJ1-6; 8 nucleotides align to TRBD1. CDR3 length: 14 amino acids. Per the germline V gene, CDR1 is LGHNA and CDR2 is YSLEER. CDR3 in DNA: TGCGTCAGCAGCCAAGAGACAGGGGTTTCACCCCTCCACTTT. Translated: CVSSQETGVSPLHF.

The J gene is TRBJ2-1, the V gene TRBV5-5; 8 nucleotides line up with TRBD2. Germline assignment: CDR1 SGHKS and CDR2 YYEKEE (reference sequence). There are 16 residues in the CDR3. With 3 bases clipped from V and 6 bases from J, the junction kept 11 bases outside the gene matches. As DNA, the CDR3 is TGTGCCAGCAGCTCCCTGGGGACTAGATCAGGCAATGAGCAGTTCTTC. The encoded protein is CASSSLGTRSGNEQFF.

This clone was seen a handful of times. The chain joins TRBV11-1 to TRBJ1-1, with no clear D. The germline gives CDR1 SGHAT, CDR2 FQDESV (reference sequence). This CDR3 has 13 residues. The V end was cut by 4 bases, the J end by 0 bases, with 6 bases between. The CDR3: CASSSQMNTEAFF. The CDR3 region has the DNA TGTGCCAGCAGCTCTCAGATGAACACTGAAGCTTTCTTT.

The chain links TRBV6-4 to TRBJ2-7; D not certain. The CDR3 spans 13 residues. CDR1 is MRHNA and CDR2 is SNTAGT in the germline V gene. V was trimmed by 0 bases and J by 6 bases, leaving 9 bases between them. In DNA form, the CDR3 reads TGTGCCAGCAGTGACTCCCGCAGGCGCGAGCAGTACTTC. This encodes CASSDSRRREQYF.

The chain joins TRBV10-3 to TRBJ2-7; a weak D match, TRBD2 (7 bases). Germline loops: CDR1 ENHRY, CDR2 SYGVKD. The CDR3 is 15 amino acids. V gave up 2 bases and J gave up 2 bases, with 13 bases separating them. The CDR3 here is CAISEPGGSAYEQYF. CDR3 sequence (DNA): TGTGCCATCAGTGAGCCGGGGGGCAGCGCCTACGAGCAGTACTTC.

This CDR3 reads CASSQHRGTNTGELFF. CDR3 in DNA: TGTGCCAGCAGCCAACACAGGGGTACGAACACCGGGGAGCTGTTTTTT. The chain couples TRBV14 to TRBJ2-2; 7 bases agree with TRBD1. Losses at the gene ends were 2 bases for V and 0 bases for J; bases not matched to a gene: 3. Germline V lookup: CDR1 SGHDN, CDR2 FVKESK. The CDR3 is made up of 16 amino acids.

The chain joins TRBV5-6 to TRBJ1-6, with 8 bases fitting TRBD1. V lost 0 bases and J lost 10; bases outside the gene matches: 6. Looked up from germline, CDR1 is SGHDT and CDR2 is YYEEEE. The length of the CDR3 is 15 residues. This chain's CDR3 is CASSLVRQGRSPLHF. The DNA of the CDR3 is TGTGCCAGCAGCTTGGTAAGACAGGGGCGGTCACCCCTCCACTTT. The full variable domain, its missing parts supplied by reference TRBV5-6 and TRBJ1-6, is DAGVTQSPTHLIKTRGQQVTLRCSPKSGHDTVSWYQQALGQGPQFIFQYYEEEERQRGNFPDRFSGHQFPNYSSELNVNALLLGDSALYLCASSLVRQGRSPLHFGNGTRLTVT.

The V call is TRBV5-4, the J call TRBJ2-7, with D hard to call. V was clipped by 4 bases and J by 1 base, with 12 bases between them. Germline CDR1 is SGHNT and CDR2 is YYREEE (reference sequence). This CDR3 has 14 amino acids. CDR3 bases: TGTGCCAGCAGCCACGCTGGCGGTTCCTACGAGCAGTACTTC. This encodes CASSHAGGSYEQYF.

The chain joins TRBV28 to TRBJ1-2; 9 bases agree with TRBD1. The CDR3 has 15 residues. In germline, CDR1 is MDHEN, CDR2 SYDVKM. The V segment lost 5 bases and the J segment 8 bases; nucleotides outside the gene matches: 12. CDR3 in DNA: TGTGCCAGCAGTACGCCGAACAGGGGGCATGGGGGCTACACCTTC. Its protein product is CASSTPNRGHGGYTF.

This clone has just one count. The V and J genes are TRBV5-8 and TRBJ2-1, with 9 bases identical to TRBD1. The CDR3 extends over 16 amino acids. Germline assignment: CDR1 SGHTS and CDR2 YDEGEE. V was pared by 5 bases and J by 4 bases, with 10 bases of the junction left unmatched. In DNA form, the CDR3 reads TGTGCCAGCAGTCCACCTTCCGGGACAGGGTACAATGAGCAGTTCTTC. It is translated as CASSPPSGTGYNEQFF.

This rearrangement joins TRBV13 to TRBJ2-7; D is undetermined. Germline loops: CDR1 PRHDT, CDR2 FYEKMQ (reference sequence). Deletions cut 3 bases from V and 4 bases from J, with 7 bases between. CDR3 length: 12 residues. In nucleotides, the CDR3 is TGTGCCAGCAGCTTCACTCCGTACGAGCAGTACTTC. Translated: CASSFTPYEQYF.